What follows are 29 T cell receptor beta chains derived from one specimen sequenced in a study of monozygotic twins with inflammatory bowel disease. Following a re-call of the 5' RACE reads, TCRdb has one entry per CDR3 protein and lacks DNA. This repertoire includes just over 300,000 distinct CDR3 sequences. The sequenced sample consisted of blood. Receptor source: a human donor with ulcerative colitis or Crohn's disease, or a healthy co-twin of an affected twin (not recorded which).

The chain has TRBV20-1 and TRBJ1-5; checking the TCRdb D call of TRBD1 is not possible without DNA. The CDR3 runs to 14 residues. CDR1 and CDR2 (germline): DFQATT, SNEGSKA (reference sequence). The CDR3 sequence: CSARDTGLVQPQHF.

The genes are TRBV28 and TRBJ2-2; lacking DNA, the TRBD2 call made by TCRdb goes unchecked. The CDR3 is 15 amino acids. Germline lookup yields CDR1 MDHEN and CDR2 SYDVKM. Here the CDR3 reads CASRSGGTNTGELFF.

The chain joins TRBV6-6 to TRBJ1-5; TCRdb selects TRBD1, and the lack of DNA leaves this call unchecked. CDR3 length equals 12 residues. CDR1 and CDR2 (germline): MNHNY, SVGAGI (reference sequence). CDR3: CASAGGNQPQHF.

The chain joins TRBV7-9 to TRBJ2-5; the D call from TCRdb, TRBD1, cannot be confirmed without DNA. Germline CDR1 SEHNR, CDR2 FQNEAQ (reference sequence). The CDR3 covers 15 residues. The CDR3 protein is CASSPGHRSLETQYF.

The rearrangement uses TRBV5-1 and TRBJ1-6; the D call of TRBD1 rests on TCRdb alone, since no DNA is present to check it. CDR3 length: 14 residues. The germline V gene has CDR1 SGHRS and CDR2 YFSETQ. The CDR3 reads CASSHQRPGSPLHF.

The gene calls are TRBV11-2 and TRBJ2-1; TCRdb's D call, TRBD2, is unchecked because there is no DNA. Germline assignment: CDR1 SGHAT and CDR2 FQNNGV. The CDR3 runs to 15 residues. The CDR3 loop reads CASSYTSGGNNEQFF.

V gene TRBV29-1 combines with J gene TRBJ2-2; the TRBD1 assignment by TCRdb is unverifiable without DNA. The CDR3 is 14 amino acids. Per germline, CDR1 SQVTM and CDR2 ANQGSEA. The CDR3 sequence is CSVVVLGGPGELFF.

The rearrangement uses TRBV6-2 or TRBV6-3 and TRBJ2-6; TCRdb lists TRBD1, though no DNA is available to test this call. CDR1 and CDR2 (germline): MNHEY, SVGEGT. This CDR3 is 14 amino acids long. CDR3 sequence reads: CAGQGSSGANVLTF.

The chain joins TRBV6-2 or TRBV6-3 to TRBJ2-6; TCRdb picks TRBD2, but there is no DNA to check that call. The CDR3 extends over 19 amino acids. Germline V CDR1 and CDR2: MNHEY, SVGEGT. The CDR3 spells CASSSKGLLRFAGANVLTF.

The V gene is TRBV7-2, the J gene TRBJ1-1. Germline V gene lookup returns CDR1 SGHTA and CDR2 FQGNSA. This CDR3 region has 12 residues. CDR3: CASSLTWGEAFF.

The gene calls are TRBV20-1 and TRBJ2-7; TCRdb indicates TRBD1, and absent DNA this call remains unverified. Germline CDR1 DFQATT, CDR2 SNEGSKA (reference sequence). CDR3 length: 13 residues. This CDR3 is CSAETGETYEQYF.

J is TRBJ2-5 and V is TRBV6-5. CDR1 is MNHEY and CDR2 is SVGAGI in the germline V gene. The CDR3 runs 15 residues. CDR3 sequence: CASSYSADNEETQYF.

This sequence joins TRBV20-1 and TRBJ2-7; the TRBD2 assignment by TCRdb is unverifiable without DNA. CDR3 length equals 19 residues. The germline V gene has CDR1 DFQATT and CDR2 SNEGSKA (reference sequence). The CDR3 is CSARRHLLKAGGPGSEQYF.

CDR3 in amino acids: CASSFLGQTDTQYF. This rearrangement joins TRBV27 to TRBJ2-3; the TRBD1 assignment by TCRdb is unverifiable without DNA. This CDR3 spans 14 amino acids. CDR1 is MNHEY, CDR2 SMNVEV, per germline (reference sequence).

V is TRBV25-1 and J is TRBJ2-3; the TCRdb call, TRBD1, lacks DNA for checking. Germline CDR1 is MGHDK and CDR2 is SYGVNS. This CDR3 spans 15 amino acids. CDR3 sequence reads: CASSVTGSLDNTQYF.

The chain is built from TRBV6-2 or TRBV6-3 and TRBJ1-2; the TCRdb call, TRBD1, lacks DNA for checking. CDR1 is MNHEY, CDR2 SVGEGT, per germline. The CDR3 extends over 14 amino acids. The CDR3 loop is CASIQTGGLNGYTF.

V and J are TRBV14 and TRBJ2-1; TCRdb's D gene call, TRBD2, goes unchecked for lack of DNA. Per the germline V gene, CDR1 is SGHDN and CDR2 is FVKESK. The CDR3 runs to 14 residues. The CDR3 is CASSQEGLPNEQFF.

J is TRBJ2-7 and V is TRBV12-3 or TRBV12-4. CDR3 size: 13 residues. The CDR3: CASSLAEISEQYF.

The genes are TRBV5-6 and TRBJ2-7; no DNA is available, so the TRBD1 call from TCRdb remains unchecked. This CDR3 is 14 amino acids long. The germline V gene encodes CDR1 SGHDT and CDR2 YYEEEE. The CDR3: CARSFGTISYEQYF.

The chain links TRBV7-7 to TRBJ2-2. The germline gives CDR1 SSHAT, CDR2 FNYEAQ (reference sequence). The CDR3 contains 14 residues. Here the CDR3 reads CASSFDTNTGELFF. The full variable domain, rest sourced from reference TRBV7-7 and TRBJ2-2, is GAGVSQSPRYKVTKRGQDVTLRCDPISSHATLYWYQQALGQGPEFLTYFNYEAQPDKSGLPSDRFSAERPEGSISTLTIQRTEQRDSAMYRCASSFDTNTGELFFGEGSRLTVL.

The gene calls are TRBV5-4 and TRBJ2-5; lacking DNA, the TRBD1 call made by TCRdb goes unchecked. Germline V lookup: CDR1 SGHNT, CDR2 YYREEE (reference sequence). The CDR3 is 14 residues long. CDR3: CASSLPGLGRTQYF.

The chain links TRBV29-1 to TRBJ1-5. There are 13 residues in the CDR3. Germline V lookup: CDR1 SQVTM, CDR2 ANQGSEA. Here the CDR3 reads CSVDYLGSPPQHF.

The rearrangement uses TRBV7-3 and TRBJ1-1. This CDR3 is built from 13 residues. Per germline, CDR1 SGHTA and CDR2 FQGTGA. CDR3 loop: CASSLTANTEAFF.

CDR3 region: CSVGGSYNEQFF. The rearrangement uses TRBV29-1 and TRBJ2-1. CDR3 length: 12 amino acids. In germline, CDR1 is SQVTM, CDR2 ANQGSEA.

J is TRBJ2-1 and V is TRBV12-3 or TRBV12-4. The CDR3 has 15 amino acids. The CDR3 loop reads CASRSSGSSYNEQFF.

The V and J genes are TRBV30 and TRBJ1-1; without DNA, the TCRdb call of TRBD1 cannot be checked. CDR1 is GTSNPN, CDR2 SVGIG, per germline (reference sequence). The CDR3 totals 14 residues. CDR3 protein: CAWSVRQGDTEAFF. Full variable domain (rest looked up from reference TRBV30 and TRBJ1-1): SQTIHQWPATLVQPVGSPLSLECTVEGTSNPNLYWYRQAAGRGLQLLFYSVGIGQISSEVPQNLSASRPQDRQFILSSKKLLLSDSGFYLCAWSVRQGDTEAFFGQGTRLTVV.

The chain carries TRBV30 and TRBJ1-4; TCRdb's D gene call, TRBD1, goes unchecked for lack of DNA. The V gene's germline CDR1 is GTSNPN and CDR2 SVGIG (reference sequence). The CDR3 runs 14 residues. CDR3 loop: CAWSPGKTGEKLFF.

The rearrangement uses TRBV7-9 and TRBJ2-1; the D call of TRBD2 rests on TCRdb alone, since no DNA is present to check it. The CDR3 totals 14 residues. Germline V gene data show CDR1 as SEHNR and CDR2 as FQNEAQ (reference sequence). Here the CDR3 reads CASLEGESYNEQFF.

The J gene is TRBJ2-3, the V gene TRBV2; TCRdb reports TRBD2, a call that lacks DNA to check it against. From germline, CDR1 is SNHLY and CDR2 FYNNEI. The CDR3 has 13 residues. CDR3 residues: CASSAREGDTQYF.